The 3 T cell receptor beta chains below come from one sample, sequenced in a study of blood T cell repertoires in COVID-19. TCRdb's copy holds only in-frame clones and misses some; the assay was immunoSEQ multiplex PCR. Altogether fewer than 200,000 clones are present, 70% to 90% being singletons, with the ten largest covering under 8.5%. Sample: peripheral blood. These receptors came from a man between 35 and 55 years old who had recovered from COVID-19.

CDR3 protein: CASSHRISGANVLTF. The CDR3 coding sequence is TGCGCCAGCAGCCATAGAATTTCTGGGGCCAACGTCCTGACTTTC. The genes are TRBV4-1 and TRBJ2-6; no firm D call. This CDR3 is 15 amino acids long. The germline V and J ends were trimmed by 3 bases and 1 base, with 7 bases remaining between them. Germline V CDR1 and CDR2: MGHRA, YSYEKL.

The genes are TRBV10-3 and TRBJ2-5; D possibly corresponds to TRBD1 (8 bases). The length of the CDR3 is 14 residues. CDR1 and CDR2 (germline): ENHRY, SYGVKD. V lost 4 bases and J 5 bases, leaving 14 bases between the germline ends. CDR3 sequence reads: CAISGGQGGETQYF. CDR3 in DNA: TGTGCCATCAGTGGCGGACAGGGAGGGGAGACCCAGTACTTC.

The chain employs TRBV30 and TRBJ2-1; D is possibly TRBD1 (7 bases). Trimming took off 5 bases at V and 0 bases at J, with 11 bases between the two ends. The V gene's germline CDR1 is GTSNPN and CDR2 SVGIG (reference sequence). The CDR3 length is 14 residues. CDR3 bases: TGTGCCTGGGGCGGGGACAGCTCCTACAATGAGCAGTTCTTC. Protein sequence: CAWGGDSSYNEQFF.